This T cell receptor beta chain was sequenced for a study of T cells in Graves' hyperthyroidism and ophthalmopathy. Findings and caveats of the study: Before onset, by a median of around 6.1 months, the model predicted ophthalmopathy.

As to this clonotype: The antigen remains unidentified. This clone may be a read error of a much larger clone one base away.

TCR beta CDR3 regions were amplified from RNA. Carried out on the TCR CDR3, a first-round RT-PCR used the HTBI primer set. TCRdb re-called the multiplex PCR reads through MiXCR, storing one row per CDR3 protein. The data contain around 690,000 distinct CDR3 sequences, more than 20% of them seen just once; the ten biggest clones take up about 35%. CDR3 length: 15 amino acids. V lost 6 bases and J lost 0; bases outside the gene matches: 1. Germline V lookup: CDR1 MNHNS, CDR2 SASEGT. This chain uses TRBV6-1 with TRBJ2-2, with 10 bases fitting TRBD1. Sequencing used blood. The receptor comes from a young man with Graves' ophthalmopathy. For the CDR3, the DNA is TGTGCCAGCAGCGGACAGGGGGCGAACACCGGGGAGCTGTTTTTT. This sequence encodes CASSGQGANTGELFF.